This T cell receptor beta chain originates from a study of T-cell reconstitution after alpha-beta-depleted transplantation in children. General study findings and limits: Several hundred expanded graft clones reportedly supplied alpha-beta T cells about two months after transplant. When one year had passed after transplant, most T-cell counts and diversity came from newly produced T cells.

About this clonotype itself: Antigen: not known.

This sample's TCRbeta library carried unique molecular identifier barcodes. One entry per CDR3 protein, called by TCRdb with MiXCR from the PCR reads. The data hold more than 200,000 distinct CDR3 sequences, with around 9.2% observed a single time. The CDR3 runs 17 residues. Germline CDR1 and CDR2: DFQATT and SNEGSKA (reference sequence). V lost 0 bases and J 5 bases, leaving 22 bases between the germline ends. Material: PBMCs, mostly from graft donor cells, obtained 360 days after TCRalphabeta/CD19-depleted stem cell transplant. The chain uses TRBV20-1 and TRBJ2-5; D is undetermined. The source of this sequence is a male patient aged 2 to 9 who had a stem cell transplant for acute myeloid leukemia, so the T cells may come from the graft donor. The CDR3 loop reads CSARDGGKNRRWETQYF. The DNA for the CDR3 is TGCAGTGCTAGAGATGGTGGGAAGAACCGAAGGTGGGAGACCCAGTACTTC.